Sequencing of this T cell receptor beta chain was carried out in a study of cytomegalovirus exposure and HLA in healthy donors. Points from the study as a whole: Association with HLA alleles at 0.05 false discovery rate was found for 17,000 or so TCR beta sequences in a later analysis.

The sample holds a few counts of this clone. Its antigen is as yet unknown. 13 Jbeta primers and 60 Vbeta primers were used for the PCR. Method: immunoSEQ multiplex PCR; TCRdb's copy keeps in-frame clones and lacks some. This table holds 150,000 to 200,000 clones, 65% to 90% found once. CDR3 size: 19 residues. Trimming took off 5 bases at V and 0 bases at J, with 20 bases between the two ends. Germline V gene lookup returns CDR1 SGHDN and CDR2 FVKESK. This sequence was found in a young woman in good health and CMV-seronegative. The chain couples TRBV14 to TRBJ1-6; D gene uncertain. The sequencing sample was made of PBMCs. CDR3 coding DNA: TGTGCCAGCAGCGCCCGTAAATTCATGCCTAGCTCCTATAATTCACCCCTCCACTTT. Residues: CASSARKFMPSSYNSPLHF.